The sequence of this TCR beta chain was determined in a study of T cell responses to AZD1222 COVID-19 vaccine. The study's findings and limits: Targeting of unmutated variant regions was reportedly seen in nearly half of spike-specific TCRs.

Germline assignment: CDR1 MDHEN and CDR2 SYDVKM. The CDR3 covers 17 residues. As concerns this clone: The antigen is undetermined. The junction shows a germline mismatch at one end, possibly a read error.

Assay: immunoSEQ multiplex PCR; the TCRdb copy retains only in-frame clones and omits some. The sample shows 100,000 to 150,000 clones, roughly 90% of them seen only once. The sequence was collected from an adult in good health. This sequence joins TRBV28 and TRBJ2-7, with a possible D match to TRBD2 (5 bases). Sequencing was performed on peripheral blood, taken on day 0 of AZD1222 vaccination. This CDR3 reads CASSLGNLAPTSHEQYF. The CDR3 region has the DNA TGTGCCAGCAGTCTAGGGAATTTAGCGCCGACCTCCCACGAGCAGTACTTC.